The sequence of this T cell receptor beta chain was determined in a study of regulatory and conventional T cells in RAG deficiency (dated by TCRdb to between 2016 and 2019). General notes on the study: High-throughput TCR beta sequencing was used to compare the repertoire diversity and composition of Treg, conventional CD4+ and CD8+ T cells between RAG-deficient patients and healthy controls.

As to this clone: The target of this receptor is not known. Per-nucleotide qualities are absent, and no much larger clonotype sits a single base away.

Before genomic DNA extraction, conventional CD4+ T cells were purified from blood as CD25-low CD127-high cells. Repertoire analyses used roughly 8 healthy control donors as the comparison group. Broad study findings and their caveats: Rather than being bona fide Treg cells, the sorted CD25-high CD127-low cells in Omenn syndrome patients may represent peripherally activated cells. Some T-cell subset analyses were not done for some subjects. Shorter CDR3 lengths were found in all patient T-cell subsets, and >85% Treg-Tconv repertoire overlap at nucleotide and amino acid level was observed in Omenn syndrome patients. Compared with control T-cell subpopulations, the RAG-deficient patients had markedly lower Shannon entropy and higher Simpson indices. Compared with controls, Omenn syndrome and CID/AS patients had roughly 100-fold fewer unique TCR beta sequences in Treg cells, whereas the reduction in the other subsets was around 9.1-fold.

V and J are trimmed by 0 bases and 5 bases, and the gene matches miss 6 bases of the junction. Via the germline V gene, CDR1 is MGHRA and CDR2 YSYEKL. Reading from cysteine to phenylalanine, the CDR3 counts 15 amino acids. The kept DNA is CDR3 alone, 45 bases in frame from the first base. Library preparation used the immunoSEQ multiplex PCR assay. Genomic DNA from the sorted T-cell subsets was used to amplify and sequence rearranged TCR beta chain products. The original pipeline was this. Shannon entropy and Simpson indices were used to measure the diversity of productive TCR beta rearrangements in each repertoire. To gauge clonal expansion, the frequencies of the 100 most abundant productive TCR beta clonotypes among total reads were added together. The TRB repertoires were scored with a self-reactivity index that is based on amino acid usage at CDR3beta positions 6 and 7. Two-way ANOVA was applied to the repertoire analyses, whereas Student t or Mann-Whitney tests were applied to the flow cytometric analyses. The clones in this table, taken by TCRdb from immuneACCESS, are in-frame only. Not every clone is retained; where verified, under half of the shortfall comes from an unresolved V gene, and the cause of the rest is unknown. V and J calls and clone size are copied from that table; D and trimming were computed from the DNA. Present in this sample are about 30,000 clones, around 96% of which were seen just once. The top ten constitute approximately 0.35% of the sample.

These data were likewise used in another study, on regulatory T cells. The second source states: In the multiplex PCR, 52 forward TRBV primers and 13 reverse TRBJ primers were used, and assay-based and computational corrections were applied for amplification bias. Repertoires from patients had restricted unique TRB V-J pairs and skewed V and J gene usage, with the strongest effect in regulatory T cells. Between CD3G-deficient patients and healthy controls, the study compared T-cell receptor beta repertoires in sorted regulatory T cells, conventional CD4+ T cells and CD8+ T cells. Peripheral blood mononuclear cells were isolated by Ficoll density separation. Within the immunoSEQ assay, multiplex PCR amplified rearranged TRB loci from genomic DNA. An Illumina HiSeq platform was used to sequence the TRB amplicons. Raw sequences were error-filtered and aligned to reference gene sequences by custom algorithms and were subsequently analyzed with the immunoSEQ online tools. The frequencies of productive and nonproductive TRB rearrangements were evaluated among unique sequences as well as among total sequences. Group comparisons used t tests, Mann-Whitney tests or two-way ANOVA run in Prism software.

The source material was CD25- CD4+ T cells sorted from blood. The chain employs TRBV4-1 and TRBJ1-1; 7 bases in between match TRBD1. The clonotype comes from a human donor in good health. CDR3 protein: CASSQDRYRGTEAFF. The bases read TGCGCCAGCAGCCAAGATCGTTACAGGGGAACTGAAGCTTTCTTT.